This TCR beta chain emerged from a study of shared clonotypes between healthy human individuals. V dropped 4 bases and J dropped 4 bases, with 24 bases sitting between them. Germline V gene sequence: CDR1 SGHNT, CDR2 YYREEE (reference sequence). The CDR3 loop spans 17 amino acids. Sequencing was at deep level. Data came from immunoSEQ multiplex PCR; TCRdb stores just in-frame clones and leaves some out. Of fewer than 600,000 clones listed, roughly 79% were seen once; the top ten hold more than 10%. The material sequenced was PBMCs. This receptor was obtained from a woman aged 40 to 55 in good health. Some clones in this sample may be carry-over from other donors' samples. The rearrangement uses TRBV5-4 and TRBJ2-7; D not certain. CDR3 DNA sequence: TGTGCCAGCAGCAAAGACCCCCTACCACGTCTATTTTACGAGCAGTACTTC. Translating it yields CASSKDPLPRLFYEQYF.